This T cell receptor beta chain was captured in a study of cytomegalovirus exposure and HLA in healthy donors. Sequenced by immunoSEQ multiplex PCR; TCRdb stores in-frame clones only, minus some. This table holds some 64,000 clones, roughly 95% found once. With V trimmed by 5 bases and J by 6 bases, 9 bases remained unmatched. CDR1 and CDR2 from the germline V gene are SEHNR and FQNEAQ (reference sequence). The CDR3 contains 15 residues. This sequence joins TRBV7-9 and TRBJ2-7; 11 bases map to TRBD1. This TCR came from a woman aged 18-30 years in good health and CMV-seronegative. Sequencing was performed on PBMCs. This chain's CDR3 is CASSRRGTGGSEQYF. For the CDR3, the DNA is TGTGCCAGCAGCCGCAGAGGGACAGGGGGTTCCGAGCAGTACTTC.